These T cell receptor beta chains were read from a single sample in a study of T cell changes during pregnancy in multiple sclerosis. The method was immunoSEQ multiplex PCR; TCRdb's version includes in-frame clones alone and lacks a portion of them. Among roughly 100,000 clones listed, 75% to 95% were seen once. The input for sequencing was peripheral blood, taken in the second trimester of pregnancy. These receptors all come from a female donor with multiple sclerosis, enrolled in a pregnancy study. CDR3s include the opening cysteine and the closing phenylalanine or tryptophan.

V,J,CDR3
TRBV19,TRBJ1-5,CAVIRGESGQPQHF
TRBV19,TRBJ1-1,CASSIGQFEAFF
TRBV30,TRBJ1-1,CASPGTETIEAFF
TRBV5-6,TRBJ2-7,CASSFFLAGAKQYF
TRBV19,TRBJ1-1,CASTSPGQTNTEAFF
TRBV13,TRBJ2-3,CASSLVTSASTDTQYF
TRBV4-1,TRBJ2-3,CASSRQREGQDTQYF
TRBV29-1,.,CSVVFGQGSYEQYF
TRBV5-1,TRBJ2-3,CASSLGGSKADTQYF
TRBV29-1,TRBJ2-7,CSVGNGYEQYF